The clone carrying this T cell receptor (beta chain) qualifies as medium-sized (0.01 to 0.1%). Antigen unknown. This CDR3 has 15 amino acids. Germline V gene lookup returns CDR1 SQVTM and CDR2 ANQGSEA. The V gene end was trimmed by 6 bases and the J gene end by 5 bases; junction bases not matched to a gene: 12. From blood, about 220-500 ng of genomic DNA served as TRB template. Multiplex PCR with BIOMED2 TRB-A/B primer pools amplified TRB rearrangements. TCRdb analysed the multiplex PCR reads with MiXCR anew, one entry per CDR3 protein. The table shows roughly 9,000 distinct CDR3 sequences, with around 28% occurring only once. This sample is part of a study of T and B cells in COVID-19 patients. General study results and limits: Patients with COVID-19 reportedly showed strongly skewed T cell receptor beta variable and joining gene usage.

Input material: blood. This sequence was found in a human donor who had recovered from COVID-19. The chain is built from TRBV29-1 and TRBJ2-3; 9 bases map to TRBD2. CDR3 sequence: CSVPPAGGPGDTQYF. DNA for the CDR3: TGCAGCGTGCCCCCGGCGGGAGGGCCAGGAGATACGCAGTATTTT.